The 8 T cell receptor beta chains in this list originate from one sample, sequenced in a study of identifying expanded T cells in peripheral blood. Generated by immunoSEQ multiplex PCR, the TCRdb table keeps only in-frame clones and is missing some. The sample holds about 110,000 clones, 88% seen once. Sample: blood. These receptor sequences come from a person between 18 and 75 years old in good health.

This clone was found once. The rearrangement joins TRBV2 to TRBJ2-6; D not resolved. V was pared by 9 bases and J by 0 bases, with 12 bases between. CDR1 is SNHLY, CDR2 FYNNEI, per germline. The CDR3 contains 15 residues. CDR3 loop: CASLEPSSGANVLTF. The CDR3 DNA sequence: TGTGCCAGTCTTGAACCGTCCTCTGGGGCCAACGTCCTGACTTTC.

The chain joins TRBV6-4 to TRBJ2-3; D assignment may be TRBD1 or TRBD2 (6 bases each). Germline CDR1 MRHNA, CDR2 SNTAGT. The CDR3 has 16 amino acids. V dropped 2 bases and J dropped 0 bases, with 12 bases sitting between them. CDR3 region: CASSDRRGGSTDTQYF. In DNA, the CDR3 is TGTGCCAGCAGTGACCGACGAGGGGGGAGCACAGATACGCAGTATTTT.

The CDR3 nucleotides read TGTGCCAGCAGCTTAGAGAGCGGGAACGAGCAGTACTTC. Translation: CASSLESGNEQYF. The V gene is TRBV7-2, the J gene TRBJ2-7; 7 nucleotides align to TRBD2. V trimming: 1 base; J trimming: 5 bases; junction bases outside the gene matches: 2. Germline CDR1 SGHTA, CDR2 FQGNSA. This CDR3 is 13 amino acids long.

CDR3 loop: CASSYTRAGAHTNYGYTF. The CDR3 DNA sequence: TGTGCCAGCAGCTATACTAGGGCAGGGGCCCACACTAACTATGGCTACACCTTC. The chain employs TRBV7-2 and TRBJ1-2, with D perhaps TRBD1 (6 bases). The CDR3 length is 18 residues. V shed 4 bases and J shed 0 bases, with 21 bases lying between them. CDR1 is SGHTA, CDR2 FQGNSA, per germline.

This clone has a single count. This chain joins TRBV6-1 and TRBJ1-1; D perhaps matches TRBD1 (6 bases). V was pared by 8 bases and J by 0 bases, with 10 bases between. Germline values: CDR1 MNHNS, CDR2 SASEGT. The CDR3 consists of 13 residues. In DNA, the CDR3 is TGTGCCAGCCGACAGGAGGTGAACACTGAAGCTTTCTTT. As protein: CASRQEVNTEAFF.

The rearrangement links TRBV7-3 to TRBJ2-5; D is possibly TRBD2 (7 bases). Per germline, CDR1 SGHTA and CDR2 FQGTGA. Trimming took off 0 bases at V and 5 bases at J, with 13 bases between the two ends. The CDR3 runs to 15 residues. Here the CDR3 reads CASSLTRGPAETQYF. CDR3 nucleotide sequence: TGTGCCAGCAGCTTAACGCGGGGGCCTGCGGAGACCCAGTACTTC.

The V call is TRBV27, the J call TRBJ2-7, with D perhaps being TRBD1 or TRBD2 (5 bases each). Trimming took off 2 bases at V and 5 bases at J, with 16 bases between the two ends. The CDR3 spans 15 residues. Germline V gives CDR1 MNHEY, CDR2 SMNVEV (reference sequence). The CDR3 DNA follows: TGTGCCAGCAGTTTACGTGGCAGGGACGGCAACGAGCAGTACTTC. It is translated as CASSLRGRDGNEQYF.

This clone occurred once. The chain has TRBV5-1 and TRBJ2-3; TRBD2 might be the D (6 bases). The CDR3 extends over 16 amino acids. Trimming pared 8 bases from V and 4 bases from J, leaving 23 bases between. Germline V gives CDR1 SGHRS, CDR2 YFSETQ. CDR3 residues: CARERVPSDTPDTQYF. The CDR3 region has the DNA TGCGCCAGAGAGCGGGTCCCCTCAGACACACCAGATACGCAGTATTTT.